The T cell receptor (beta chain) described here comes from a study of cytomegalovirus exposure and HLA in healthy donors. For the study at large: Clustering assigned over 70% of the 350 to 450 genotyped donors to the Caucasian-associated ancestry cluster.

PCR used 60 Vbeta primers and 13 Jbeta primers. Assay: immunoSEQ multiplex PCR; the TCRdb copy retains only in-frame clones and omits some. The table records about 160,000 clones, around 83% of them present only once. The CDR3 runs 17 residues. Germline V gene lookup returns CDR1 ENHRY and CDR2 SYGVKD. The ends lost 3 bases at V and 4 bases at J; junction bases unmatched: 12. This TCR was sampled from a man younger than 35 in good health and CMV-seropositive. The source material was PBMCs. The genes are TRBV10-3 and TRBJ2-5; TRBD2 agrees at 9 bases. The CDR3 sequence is CAISERRAGGLGETQYF. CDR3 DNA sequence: TGTGCCATCAGTGAACGGAGGGCGGGGGGGCTTGGAGAGACCCAGTACTTC.